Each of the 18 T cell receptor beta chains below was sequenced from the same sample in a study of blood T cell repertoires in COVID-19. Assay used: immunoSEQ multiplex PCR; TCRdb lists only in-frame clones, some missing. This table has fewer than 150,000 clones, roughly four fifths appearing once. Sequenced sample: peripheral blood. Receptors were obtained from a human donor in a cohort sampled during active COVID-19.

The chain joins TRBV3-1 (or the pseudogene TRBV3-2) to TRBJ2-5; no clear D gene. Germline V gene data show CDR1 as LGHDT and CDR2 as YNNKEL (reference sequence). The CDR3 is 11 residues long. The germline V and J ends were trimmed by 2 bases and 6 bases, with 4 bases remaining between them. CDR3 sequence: CASSQKQTQYF. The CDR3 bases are TGTGCCAGCAGCCAAAAGCAGACCCAGTACTTC.

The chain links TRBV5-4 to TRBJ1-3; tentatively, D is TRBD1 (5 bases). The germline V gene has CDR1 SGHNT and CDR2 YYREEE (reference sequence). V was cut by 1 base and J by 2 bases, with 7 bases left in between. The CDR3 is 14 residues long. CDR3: CASSLRGTGNTIYF. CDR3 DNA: TGTGCCAGCAGCTTGCGGGGGACTGGAAACACCATATATTTT.

The CDR3 is CASSTRASGVYNEQFF. Here the CDR3 DNA reads TGTGCCAGTAGTACCCGGGCTAGCGGGGTGTACAATGAGCAGTTCTTC. J is TRBJ2-1 and V is TRBV19; 9 positions match TRBD2. This CDR3 contains 16 residues. Germline trimming cut 4 bases from V and 4 bases from J; bases unmatched to any gene: 8. Per the germline V gene, CDR1 is LNHDA and CDR2 is SQIVND (reference sequence).

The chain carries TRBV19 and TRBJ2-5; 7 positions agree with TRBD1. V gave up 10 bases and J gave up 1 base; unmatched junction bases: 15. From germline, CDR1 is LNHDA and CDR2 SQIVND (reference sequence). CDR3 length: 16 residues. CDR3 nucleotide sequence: TGTGCCACCCGACACGTTACCGGGACAGCCCAAGAGACCCAGTACTTC. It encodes CATRHVTGTAQETQYF.

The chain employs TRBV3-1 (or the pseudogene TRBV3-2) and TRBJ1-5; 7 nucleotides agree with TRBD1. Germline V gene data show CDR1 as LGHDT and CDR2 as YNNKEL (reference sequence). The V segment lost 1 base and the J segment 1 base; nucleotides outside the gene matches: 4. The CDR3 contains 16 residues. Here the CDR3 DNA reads TGTGCCAGCAGCCAAGGGACAGGCCGGAGCAATCAGCCCCAGCATTTT. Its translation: CASSQGTGRSNQPQHF.

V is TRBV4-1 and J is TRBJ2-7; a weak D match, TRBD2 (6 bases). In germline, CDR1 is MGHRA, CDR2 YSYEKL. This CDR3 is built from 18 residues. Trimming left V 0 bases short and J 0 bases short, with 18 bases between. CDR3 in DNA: TGCGCCAGCAGCCAAGATATACCTGGGACCGGGAGCTCCTACGAGCAGTACTTC. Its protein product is CASSQDIPGTGSSYEQYF.

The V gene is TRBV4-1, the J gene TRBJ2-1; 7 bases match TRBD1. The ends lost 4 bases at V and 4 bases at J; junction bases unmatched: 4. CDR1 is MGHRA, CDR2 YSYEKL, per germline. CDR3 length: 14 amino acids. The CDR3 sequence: CASSPRQGYNEQFF. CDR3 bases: TGCGCCAGCAGCCCGAGACAGGGATACAATGAGCAGTTCTTC.

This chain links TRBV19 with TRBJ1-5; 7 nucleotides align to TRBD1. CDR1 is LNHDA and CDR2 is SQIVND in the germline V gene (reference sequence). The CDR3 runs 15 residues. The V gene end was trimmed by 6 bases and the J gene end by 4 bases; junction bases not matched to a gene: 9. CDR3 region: CASRLTGATNQPQHF. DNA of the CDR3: TGTGCCAGTAGGCTAACAGGGGCCACAAATCAGCCCCAGCATTTT.

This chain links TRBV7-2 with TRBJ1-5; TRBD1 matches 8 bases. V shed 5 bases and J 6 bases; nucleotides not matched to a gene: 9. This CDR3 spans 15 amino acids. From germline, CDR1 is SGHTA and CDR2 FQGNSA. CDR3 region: CASSPRGRLGQPQHF. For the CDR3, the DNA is TGTGCCAGCAGCCCCAGGGGGCGCCTGGGTCAGCCCCAGCATTTT. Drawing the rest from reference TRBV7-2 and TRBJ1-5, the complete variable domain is GAGVSQSPSNKVTEKGKDVELRCDPISGHTALYWYRQSLGQGLEFLIYFQGNSAPDKSGLPSDRFSAERTGGSVSTLTIQRTQQEDSAVYLCASSPRGRLGQPQHFGDGTRLSIL.

The CDR3 nucleotides read TGTGCCAGCAGTCATTGGGACAGGGAAAATTCACCCCTCCACTTT. It specifies CASSHWDRENSPLHF. This chain connects TRBV27 to TRBJ1-6, with 9 bases matching TRBD1. The V and J ends lost 5 bases and 7 bases, in that order; junction bases with no gene match: 6. In germline, CDR1 is MNHEY, CDR2 SMNVEV (reference sequence). The CDR3 length is 15 residues.

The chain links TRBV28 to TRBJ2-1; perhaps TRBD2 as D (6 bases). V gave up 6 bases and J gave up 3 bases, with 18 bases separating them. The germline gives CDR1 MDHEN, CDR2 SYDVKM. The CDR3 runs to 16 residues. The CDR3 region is CASSPNRRDFYNEQFF. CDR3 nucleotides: TGTGCCAGCAGCCCAAACCGCCGGGACTTCTACAATGAGCAGTTCTTC.

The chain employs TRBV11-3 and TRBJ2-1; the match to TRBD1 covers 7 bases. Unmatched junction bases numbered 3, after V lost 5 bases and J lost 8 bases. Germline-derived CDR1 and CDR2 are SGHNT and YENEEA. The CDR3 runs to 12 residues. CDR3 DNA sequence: TGTGCCAGCAGCCCGCAGGGGGATGAGCAGTTCTTC. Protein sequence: CASSPQGDEQFF.

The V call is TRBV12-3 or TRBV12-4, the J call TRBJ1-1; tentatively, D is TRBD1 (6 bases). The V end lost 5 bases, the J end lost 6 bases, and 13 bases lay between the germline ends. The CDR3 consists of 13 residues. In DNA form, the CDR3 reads TGTGCCAGCAGTGCACCTAAGGGGGCTGAAGCTTTCTTT. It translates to CASSAPKGAEAFF.

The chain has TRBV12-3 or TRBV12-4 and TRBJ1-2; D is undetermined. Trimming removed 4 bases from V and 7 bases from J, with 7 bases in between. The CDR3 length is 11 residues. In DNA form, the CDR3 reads TGTGCCAGCAGTTCATCGGGTGGCTACACCTTC. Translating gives CASSSSGGYTF.

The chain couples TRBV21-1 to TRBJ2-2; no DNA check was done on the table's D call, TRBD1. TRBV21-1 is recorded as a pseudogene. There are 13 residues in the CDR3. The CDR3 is CAAGGRDTGELFF. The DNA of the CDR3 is TGTGCAGCAGGGGGTAGGGACACCGGGGAGCTGTTTTTT.

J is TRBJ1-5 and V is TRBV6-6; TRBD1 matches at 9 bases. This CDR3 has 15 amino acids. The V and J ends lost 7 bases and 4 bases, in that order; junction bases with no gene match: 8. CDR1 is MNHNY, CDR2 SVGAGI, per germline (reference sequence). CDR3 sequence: CASILRQGGNQPQHF. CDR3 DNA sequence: TGTGCCAGCATCCTTAGACAGGGGGGTAATCAGCCCCAGCATTTT.

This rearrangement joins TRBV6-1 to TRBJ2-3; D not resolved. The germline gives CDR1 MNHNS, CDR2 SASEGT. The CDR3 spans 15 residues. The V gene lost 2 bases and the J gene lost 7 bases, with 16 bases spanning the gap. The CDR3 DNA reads TGTGCCAGCAGTGAATCGGTACAGCCCACTCATACGCAGTATTTT. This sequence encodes CASSESVQPTHTQYF.

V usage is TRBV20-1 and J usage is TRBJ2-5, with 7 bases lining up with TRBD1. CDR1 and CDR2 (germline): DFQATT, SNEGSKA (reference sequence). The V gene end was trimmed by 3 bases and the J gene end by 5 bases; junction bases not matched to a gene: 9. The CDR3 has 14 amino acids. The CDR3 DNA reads TGCAGTGCTAGTGCAATGACAGGGTTGGAGACCCAGTACTTC. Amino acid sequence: CSASAMTGLETQYF.